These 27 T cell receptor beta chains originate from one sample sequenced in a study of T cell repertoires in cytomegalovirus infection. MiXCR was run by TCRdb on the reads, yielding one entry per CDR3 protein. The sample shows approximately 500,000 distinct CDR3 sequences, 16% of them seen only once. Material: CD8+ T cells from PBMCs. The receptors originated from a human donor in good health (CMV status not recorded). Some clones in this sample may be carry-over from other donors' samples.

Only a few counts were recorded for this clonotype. CDR3 loop: CASSQDLAGGSGELFF. Here the CDR3 DNA reads TGTGCCAGCAGCCAAGACCTAGCGGGAGGTTCCGGGGAGCTGTTTTTT. J is TRBJ2-2 and V is TRBV4-2, with 11 positions matching TRBD2. V was clipped by 0 bases and J by 6 bases; unmatched bases: 3. Per germline, CDR1 LGHNA and CDR2 YNFKEQ. CDR3 length: 16 residues.

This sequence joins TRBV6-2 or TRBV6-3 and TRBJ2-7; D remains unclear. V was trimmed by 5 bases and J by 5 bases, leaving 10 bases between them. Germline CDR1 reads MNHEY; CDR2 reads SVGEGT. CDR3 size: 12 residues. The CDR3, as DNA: TGTGCCAGCAGTCCCGGGTGGGACGAGCAGTACTTC. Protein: CASSPGWDEQYF.

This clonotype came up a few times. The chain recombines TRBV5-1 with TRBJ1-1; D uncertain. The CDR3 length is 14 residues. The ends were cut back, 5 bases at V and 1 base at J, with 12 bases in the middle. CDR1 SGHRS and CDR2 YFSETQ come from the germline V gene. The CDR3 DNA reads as TGCGCCAGCAGGCCCGAACACCGGAACACTGAAGCTTTCTTT. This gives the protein CASRPEHRNTEAFF.

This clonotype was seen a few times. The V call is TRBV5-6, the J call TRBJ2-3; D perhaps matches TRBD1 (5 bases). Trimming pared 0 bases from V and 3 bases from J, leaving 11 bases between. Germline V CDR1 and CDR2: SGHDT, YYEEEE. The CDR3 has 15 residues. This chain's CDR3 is CASSLGWGRTDTQYF. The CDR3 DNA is TGTGCCAGCAGCTTGGGATGGGGCCGAACAGATACGCAGTATTTT. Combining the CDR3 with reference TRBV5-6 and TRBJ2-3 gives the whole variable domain DAGVTQSPTHLIKTRGQQVTLRCSPKSGHDTVSWYQQALGQGPQFIFQYYEEEERQRGNFPDRFSGHQFPNYSSELNVNALLLGDSALYLCASSLGWGRTDTQYFGPGTRLTVL.

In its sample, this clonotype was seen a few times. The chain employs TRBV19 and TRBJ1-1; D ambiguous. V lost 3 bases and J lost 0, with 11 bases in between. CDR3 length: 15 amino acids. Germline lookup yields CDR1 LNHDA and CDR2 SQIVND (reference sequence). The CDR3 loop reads CASSISEGVNTEAFF. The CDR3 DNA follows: TGTGCCAGTAGTATCTCAGAGGGAGTGAACACTGAAGCTTTCTTT.

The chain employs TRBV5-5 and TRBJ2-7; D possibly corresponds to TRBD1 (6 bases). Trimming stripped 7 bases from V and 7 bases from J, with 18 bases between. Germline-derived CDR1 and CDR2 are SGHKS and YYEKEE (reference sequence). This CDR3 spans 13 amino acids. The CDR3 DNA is TGTGCCAGCGCACCAGGGGCCGGGATAGAGCAGTACTTC. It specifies CASAPGAGIEQYF.

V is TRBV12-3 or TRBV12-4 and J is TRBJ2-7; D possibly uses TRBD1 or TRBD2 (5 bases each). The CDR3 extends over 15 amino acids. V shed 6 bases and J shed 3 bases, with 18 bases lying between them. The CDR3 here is CASSTRGEFGYEQYF. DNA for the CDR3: TGTGCCAGCAGCACACGAGGGGAGTTCGGCTACGAGCAGTACTTC.

As DNA, the CDR3 is TGTGCCAGCATCGCGGGTGGCTCCTACAATGAGCAGTTCTTC. Its translation is CASIAGGSYNEQFF. The rearrangement joins TRBV7-9 to TRBJ2-1; D might be TRBD2 (5 bases). The CDR3 totals 14 residues. Germline-derived CDR1 and CDR2 are SEHNR and FQNEAQ (reference sequence). V lost 7 bases and J 0 bases, leaving 10 bases between the germline ends.

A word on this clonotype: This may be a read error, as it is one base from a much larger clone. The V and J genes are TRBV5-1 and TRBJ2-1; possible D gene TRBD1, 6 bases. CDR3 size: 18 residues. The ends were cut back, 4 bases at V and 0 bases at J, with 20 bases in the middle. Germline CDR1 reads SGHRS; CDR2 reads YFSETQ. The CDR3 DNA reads TGCGCCAGCAGCGCTCCCGCGAAGGGGGAAAGCTCCTACAATGAGCAGTTCTTC. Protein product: CASSAPAKGESSYNEQFF.

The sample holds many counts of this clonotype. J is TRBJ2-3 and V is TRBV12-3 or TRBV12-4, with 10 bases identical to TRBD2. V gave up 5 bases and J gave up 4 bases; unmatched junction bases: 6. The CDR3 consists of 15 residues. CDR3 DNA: TGTGCCAGCAGTGAAGCGGGGGGGGCCCCAGATACGCAGTATTTT. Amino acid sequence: CASSEAGGAPDTQYF.

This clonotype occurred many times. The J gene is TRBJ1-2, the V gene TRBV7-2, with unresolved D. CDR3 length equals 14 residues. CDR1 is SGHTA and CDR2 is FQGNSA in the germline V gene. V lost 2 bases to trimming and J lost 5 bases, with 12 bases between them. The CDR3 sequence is CASSLPGGGYGYTF. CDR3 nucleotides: TGTGCCAGCAGCTTACCGGGAGGTGGATATGGCTACACCTTC.

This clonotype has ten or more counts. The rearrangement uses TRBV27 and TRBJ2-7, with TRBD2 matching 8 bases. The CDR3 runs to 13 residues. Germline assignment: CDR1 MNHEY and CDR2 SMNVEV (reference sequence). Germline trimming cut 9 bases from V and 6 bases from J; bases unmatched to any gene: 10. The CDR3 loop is CASCSGASSEQYF. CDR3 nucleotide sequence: TGTGCCAGTTGTAGCGGGGCTAGTTCCGAGCAGTACTTC.

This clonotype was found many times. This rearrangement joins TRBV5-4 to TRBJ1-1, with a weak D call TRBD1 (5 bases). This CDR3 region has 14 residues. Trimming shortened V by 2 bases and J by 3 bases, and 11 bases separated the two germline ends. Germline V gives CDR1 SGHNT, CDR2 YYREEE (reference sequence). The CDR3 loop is CASSFREGDTEAFF. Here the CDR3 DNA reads TGTGCCAGCAGCTTTAGAGAAGGGGACACTGAAGCTTTCTTT. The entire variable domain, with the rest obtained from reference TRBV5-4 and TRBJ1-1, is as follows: ETGVTQSPTHLIKTRGQQVTLRCSSQSGHNTVSWYQQALGQGPQFIFQYYREEENGRGNFPPRFSGLQFPNYSSELNVNALELDDSALYLCASSFREGDTEAFFGQGTRLTVV.

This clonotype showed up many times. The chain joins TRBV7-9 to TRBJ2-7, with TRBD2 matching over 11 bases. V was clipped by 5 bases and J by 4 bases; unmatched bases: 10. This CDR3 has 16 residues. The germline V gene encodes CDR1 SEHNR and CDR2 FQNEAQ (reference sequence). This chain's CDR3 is CASSPPETSGVYEQYF. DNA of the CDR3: TGTGCCAGCAGCCCCCCGGAGACTAGCGGGGTTTACGAGCAGTACTTC.

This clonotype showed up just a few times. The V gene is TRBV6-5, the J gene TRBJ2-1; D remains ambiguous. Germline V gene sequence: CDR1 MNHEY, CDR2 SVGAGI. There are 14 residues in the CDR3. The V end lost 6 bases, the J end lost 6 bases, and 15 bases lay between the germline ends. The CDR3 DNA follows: TGTGCCAGCAGCCTAGGACCGATGGGCAATGAGCAGTTCTTC. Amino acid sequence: CASSLGPMGNEQFF.

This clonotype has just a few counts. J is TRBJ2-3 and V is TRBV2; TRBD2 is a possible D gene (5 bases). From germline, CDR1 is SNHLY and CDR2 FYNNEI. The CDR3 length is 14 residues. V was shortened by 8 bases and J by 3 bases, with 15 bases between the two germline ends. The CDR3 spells CASEGRESTDTQYF. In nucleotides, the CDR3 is TGTGCCAGCGAGGGTAGGGAGTCGACAGATACGCAGTATTTT. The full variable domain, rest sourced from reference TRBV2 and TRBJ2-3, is EPEVTQTPSHQVTQMGQEVILRCVPISNHLYFYWYRQILGQKVEFLVSFYNNEISEKSEIFDDQFSVERPDGSNFTLKIRSTKLEDSAMYFCASEGRESTDTQYFGPGTRLTVL.

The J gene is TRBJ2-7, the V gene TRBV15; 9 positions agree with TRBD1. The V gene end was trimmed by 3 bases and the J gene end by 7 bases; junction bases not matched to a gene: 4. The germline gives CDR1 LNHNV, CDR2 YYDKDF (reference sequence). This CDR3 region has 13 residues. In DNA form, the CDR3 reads TGTGCCACCAGCAGTACAGGGGGCACGGAGCAGTACTTC. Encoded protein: CATSSTGGTEQYF.

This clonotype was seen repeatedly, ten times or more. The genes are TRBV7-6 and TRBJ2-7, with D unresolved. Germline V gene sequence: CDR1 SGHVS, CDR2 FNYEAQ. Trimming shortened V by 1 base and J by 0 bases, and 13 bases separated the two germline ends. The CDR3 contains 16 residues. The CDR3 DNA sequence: TGTGCCAGCAGCTTAGAGGTTACCGGTGGCTCCTACGAGCAGTACTTC. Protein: CASSLEVTGGSYEQYF.

The CDR3 sequence is CSVSVAGTSDEQFF. The CDR3 DNA sequence: TGCAGCGTCTCCGTAGCGGGAACGAGCGATGAGCAGTTCTTC. The chain combines TRBV29-1 with TRBJ2-1; TRBD2 matches at 8 bases. V lost 6 bases, J lost 8 bases, and 12 bases stayed unmatched. Looked up from germline, CDR1 is SQVTM and CDR2 is ANQGSEA. CDR3 length: 14 amino acids.

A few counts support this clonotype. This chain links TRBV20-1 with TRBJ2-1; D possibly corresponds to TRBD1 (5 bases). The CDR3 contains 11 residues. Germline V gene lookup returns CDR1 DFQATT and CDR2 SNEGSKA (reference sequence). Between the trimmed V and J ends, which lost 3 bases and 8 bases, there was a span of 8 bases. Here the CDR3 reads CSASKGYEQFF. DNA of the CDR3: TGCAGTGCTAGTAAGGGGTATGAGCAGTTCTTC.

The chain's CDR3 is CASSESPDPTYEQYF. For the CDR3, the DNA is TGCGCCAGCAGTGAGTCGCCAGATCCGACCTACGAGCAGTACTTC. The chain links TRBV10-1 to TRBJ2-7; D gene unclear. CDR1 and CDR2 from the germline V gene are WNHNN and SYGVQD (reference sequence). The ends were cut back, 0 bases at V and 2 bases at J, with 11 bases in the middle. The CDR3 runs to 15 residues.

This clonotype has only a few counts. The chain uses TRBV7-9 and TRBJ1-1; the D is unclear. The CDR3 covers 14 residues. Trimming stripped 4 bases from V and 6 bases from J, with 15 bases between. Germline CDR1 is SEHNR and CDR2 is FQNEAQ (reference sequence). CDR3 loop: CASSSGETGAEAFF. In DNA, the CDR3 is TGTGCCAGCAGCTCCGGGGAAACTGGCGCTGAAGCTTTCTTT.

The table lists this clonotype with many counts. CDR3 residues: CASSLRTGVSYEQYF. The CDR3 region has the DNA TGTGCCAGCAGTCTCAGGACCGGGGTTTCCTACGAGCAGTACTTC. This chain joins TRBV28 and TRBJ2-7; a weak D match, TRBD2 (5 bases). Germline V CDR1 and CDR2: MDHEN, SYDVKM. Trimming stripped 5 bases from V and 1 base from J, with 15 bases between. The CDR3 covers 15 residues.

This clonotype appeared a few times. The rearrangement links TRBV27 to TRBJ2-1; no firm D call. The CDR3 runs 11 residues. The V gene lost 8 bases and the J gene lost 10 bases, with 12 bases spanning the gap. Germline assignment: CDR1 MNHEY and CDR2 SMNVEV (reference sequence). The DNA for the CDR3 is TGTGCCAGCGCCCGCTTAGGGGAGCAGTTCTTC. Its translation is CASARLGEQFF.

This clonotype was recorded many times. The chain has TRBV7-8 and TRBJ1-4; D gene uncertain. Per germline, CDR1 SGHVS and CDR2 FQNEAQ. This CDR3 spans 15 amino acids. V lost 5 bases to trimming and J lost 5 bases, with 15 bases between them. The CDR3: CASSRYGMGNEKLFF. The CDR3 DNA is TGTGCCAGCAGCCGTTACGGGATGGGCAATGAAAAACTGTTTTTT.

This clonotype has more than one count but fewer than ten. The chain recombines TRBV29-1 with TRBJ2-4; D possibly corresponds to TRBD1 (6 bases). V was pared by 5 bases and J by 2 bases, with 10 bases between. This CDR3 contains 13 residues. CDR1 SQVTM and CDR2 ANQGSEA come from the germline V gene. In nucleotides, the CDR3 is TGCAGCGTTCCAGGGGCAACCAAAAACATTCAGTACTTC. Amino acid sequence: CSVPGATKNIQYF. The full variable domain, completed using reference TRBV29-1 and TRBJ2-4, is SAVISQKPSRDICQRGTSLTIQCQVDSQVTMMFWYRQQPGQSLTLIATANQGSEATYESGFVIDKFPISRPNLTFSTLTVSNMSPEDSSIYLCSVPGATKNIQYFGAGTRLSVL.

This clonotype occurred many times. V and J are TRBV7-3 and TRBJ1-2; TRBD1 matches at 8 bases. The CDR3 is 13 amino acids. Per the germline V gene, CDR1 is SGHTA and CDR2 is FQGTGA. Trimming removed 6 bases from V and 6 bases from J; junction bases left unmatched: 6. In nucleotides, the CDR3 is TGTGCCAGCAGTTCCGACAGGGGAAATGGCTACACCTTC. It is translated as CASSSDRGNGYTF.